The 5 T cell receptor beta chains reported below all come from one sample, sequenced in a study of T-cell reconstitution after alpha-beta-depleted transplantation in children. The TCRbeta library incorporated unique molecular identifiers. TCRdb reanalysed the PCR reads using MiXCR and keeps one entry per CDR3 protein. The table includes 530,000 or so distinct CDR3 sequences, more than 20% detected once. The sample consisted of PBMCs, taken before TCRalphabeta/CD19-depleted stem cell transplant. The receptors originated from a boy younger than two with Wiskott-Aldrich syndrome, due to receive a stem cell transplant.

This rearrangement joins TRBV6-5 to TRBJ2-5; D is uncertain. Germline CDR1 MNHEY, CDR2 SVGAGI. The CDR3 is 14 amino acids. The V end was cut by 2 bases, the J end by 1 base, with 8 bases between. CDR3 loop: CASSYPTAQETQYF. The CDR3 bases are TGTGCCAGCAGTTACCCGACGGCCCAAGAGACCCAGTACTTC.

This clonotype has more than one count but fewer than ten. V gene TRBV7-9 combines with J gene TRBJ1-3; weak D call: TRBD1 (5 bases). CDR1 and CDR2 (germline): SEHNR, FQNEAQ (reference sequence). CDR3 length equals 17 residues. V shed 4 bases and J shed 4 bases, with 20 bases lying between them. In nucleotides, the CDR3 is TGTGCCAGCAGCTCCAAACGGGGGTCTTTTGCCGGAAACACCATATATTTT. Translating gives CASSSKRGSFAGNTIYF.

This clonotype was seen a handful of times. The chain has TRBV12-3 or TRBV12-4 and TRBJ2-2; possible D gene TRBD1, 5 bases. V lost 2 bases, J lost 10 bases, and 14 bases lay in between. The CDR3 has 14 residues. The DNA for the CDR3 is TGTGCCAGCAGTTTATTGGGCAGGGTCGAGGAGCTGTTTTTT. It specifies CASSLLGRVEELFF.

The J gene is TRBJ2-1, the V gene TRBV6-1, with 12 bases matching TRBD2. Germline V CDR1 and CDR2: MNHNS, SASEGT. The CDR3 is made up of 16 amino acids. V was pared by 3 bases and J by 12 bases, with 12 bases of the junction left unmatched. Here the CDR3 DNA reads TGTGCCAGCAGTGAGACGACTAGCGGGAGTTTCATTCGGCAGTTCTTC. It is translated as CASSETTSGSFIRQFF.

This clonotype was seen a handful of times. This sequence joins TRBV7-8 and TRBJ2-3, with a tentative D call TRBD1 (6 bases). This CDR3 contains 14 residues. V was shortened by 7 bases and J by 4 bases, with 15 bases between the two germline ends. Germline V gene lookup returns CDR1 SGHVS and CDR2 FQNEAQ. This CDR3 is CASILDRIADTQYF. The DNA of the CDR3 is TGTGCCAGCATCCTCGACAGGATCGCAGATACGCAGTATTTT. Using reference TRBV7-8 and TRBJ2-3 for the parts outside the CDR3, the full variable domain is GAGVSQSPRYKVAKRGQDVALRCDPISGHVSLFWYQQALGQGPEFLTYFQNEAQLDKSGLPSDRFFAERPEGSVSTLKIQRTQQEDSAVYLCASILDRIADTQYFGPGTRLTVL.